In this sample, the clone carrying this TCR beta chain turned up a few times. Per the authors' pipeline: Amplification of reference gene primers was used by the study to estimate nucleated cell counts. The assay was immunoSEQ multiplex PCR, and TCRdb's table has in-frame clones only and misses some. V and J calls and clone size are as listed in that table; D and trimming were resolved from the DNA. The sample lists about 180,000 clones; 88% were seen once. Germline loops: CDR1 SGHRS, CDR2 YFSETQ. Trimming took 4 bases from V and 6 from J; bases not matched to a gene: 7. CDR3 length equals 14 residues. The data belong to a study of blood T cell repertoires in COVID-19. Looking at the study overall: Donors in the United States, Italy and Spain gave samples during acute or convalescent COVID-19.

The chain couples TRBV5-1 to TRBJ2-3; TRBD1 matches 8 bases. The clonotype was recovered from a woman aged 30 to 39 with acute or convalescent COVID-19. The sequenced material came from peripheral blood. CDR3 amino acids: CASSQGQADDTQYF. CDR3 DNA sequence: TGCGCCAGCAGCCAGGGACAGGCGGACGATACGCAGTATTTT.